Described below is a single TCR beta chain sequence and its context. This clonotype was observed many times. What antigen it recognizes has not been identified. The record has no base qualities; no much larger clone is one base away. The sample comes from a study of T-cell reconstitution after alpha-beta-depleted transplantation in children (dated by TCRdb to between 2015 and 2016). Background for the entire study: The study quantitatively tracked T-cell immune reconstitution after TCRalphabeta/CD19-depleted allogeneic hematopoietic cell transplantation in children using TCR repertoire profiling.

V has 5 bases trimmed and J has 6 bases trimmed; junction bases matching no gene number 11. From its cysteine to its phenylalanine, the CDR3 spans 15 amino acids. This entry keeps only the CDR3 DNA: 45 bases, framed from base 1. Results and caveats for the whole study, not just this receptor: About two months after transplant, the apparently early recovery of alphabetaT-cell counts reportedly depended on just several hundred clones that had expanded rapidly and came from non-depleted graft cells. Over subsequent months, a decline in hyperexpanded clone frequencies was noted, and after one year, T-cell counts and TCRbeta diversity were mostly ascribed to newly produced T cells. In some patients, the high TCRbeta diversity seen at day 60 was put down to recipient T cells and intrathymic progenitors that had survived conditioning.

The treatment or condition label, read with the paper, signifies: allogeneic hematopoietic cell transplantation with graft depleted of TCRalphabeta T cells and CD19 B cells. TCRalphabeta/CD19-depleted allogeneic hematopoietic cell grafts were given to the transplant recipients, all of whom were children. The library relied on PCR. These reads were obtained on an Illumina HiSeq 2500. Molecular barcoding was employed in the preparation of TCR libraries, with unique molecular identifiers being used to normalize TCRbeta repertoire quantification. TCRdb reran the public reads through fastp at Q25 and MiXCR, keeping productive beta chains. Each CDR3 protein appears once, grouped with its most common genes and DNA. This sample holds roughly 300,000 distinct CDR3 sequences; around a tenth were observed only once. The ten top clones hold around 24% of the sample.

This sequence was found in a male patient between 2 and 9 years old who had a stem cell transplant for chronic granulomatous disease, so the T cells may come from the graft donor. Rearrangement joined TRBV12-3 or TRBV12-4 to TRBJ2-5; TRBD1 aligns with 8 central bases. Specimen: peripheral blood, collected 180 days after TCRalphabeta/CD19-depleted stem cell transplant. The CDR3 has the sequence CASSIDRDRPKTQYF. The nucleotide sequence reads TGTGCCAGCAGTATCGATCGGGACAGGCCAAAGACCCAGTACTTC.